What follows describes a single T cell receptor (beta chain). The germline V gene encodes CDR1 MDHEN and CDR2 SYDVKM. There are 14 residues in the CDR3. V shed 3 bases and J shed 5 bases, with 14 bases lying between them. These data originate in a study of shared clonotypes between healthy human individuals. Assay: immunoSEQ multiplex PCR; the TCRdb copy retains only in-frame clones and omits some. This table holds 1,500,000 or so clones, 98% to 99% found once. The TCR was taken from a man aged 30 to 39 in good health. The sequenced material came from naive CD4+ T cells sorted from blood. Subset described: CD45RA+ positively selected. The chain uses TRBV28 and TRBJ2-7, with D perhaps assigned TRBD1 or TRBD2 (5 bases each). The CDR3 region has the DNA TGTGCCAGCAGTTTTGTTAGGGGAGCCGACGAGCAGTACTTC. Its translation: CASSFVRGADEQYF.